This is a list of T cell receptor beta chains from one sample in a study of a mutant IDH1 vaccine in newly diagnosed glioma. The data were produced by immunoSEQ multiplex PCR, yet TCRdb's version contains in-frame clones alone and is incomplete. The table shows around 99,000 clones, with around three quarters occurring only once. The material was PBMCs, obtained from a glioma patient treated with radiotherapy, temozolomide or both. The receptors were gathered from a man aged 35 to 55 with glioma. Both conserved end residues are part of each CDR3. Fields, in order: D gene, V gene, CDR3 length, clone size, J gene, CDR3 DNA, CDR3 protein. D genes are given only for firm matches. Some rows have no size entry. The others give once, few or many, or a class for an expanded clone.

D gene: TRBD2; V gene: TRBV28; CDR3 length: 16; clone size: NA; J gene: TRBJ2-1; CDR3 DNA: TGTGCCAGCAGTTTATTGGGACTAGCGGCCTACAATGAGCAGTTCTTC; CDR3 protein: CASSLLGLAAYNEQFF
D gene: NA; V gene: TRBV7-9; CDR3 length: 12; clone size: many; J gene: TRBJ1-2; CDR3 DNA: TGTGCCAGCATACCCTTGGGCACTGGCTACACCTTC; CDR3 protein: CASIPLGTGYTF
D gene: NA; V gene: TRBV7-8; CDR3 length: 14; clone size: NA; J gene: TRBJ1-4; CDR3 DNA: TGTGCCAGCTGTCTGGCAGAACCATTTGAAAAACTGTTTTTT; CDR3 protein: CASCLAEPFEKLFF
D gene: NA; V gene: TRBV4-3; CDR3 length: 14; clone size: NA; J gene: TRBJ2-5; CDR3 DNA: TGCGCCAGCAGCCAAGAAGGAGGGAGAGAGACCCAGTACTTC; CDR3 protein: CASSQEGGRETQYF
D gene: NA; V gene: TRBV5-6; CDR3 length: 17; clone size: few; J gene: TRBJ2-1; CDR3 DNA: TGTGCCAGCAGCTTGGGAGGCACAGCCTTCACCTTCAATGAGCAGTTCTTC; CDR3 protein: CASSLGGTAFTFNEQFF
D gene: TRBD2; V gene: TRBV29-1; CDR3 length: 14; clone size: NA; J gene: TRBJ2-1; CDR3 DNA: TGCAGCCTCGCGAAAAGCGGGGGGGCCGGTGAGCAGTTCTTC; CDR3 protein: CSLAKSGGAGEQFF
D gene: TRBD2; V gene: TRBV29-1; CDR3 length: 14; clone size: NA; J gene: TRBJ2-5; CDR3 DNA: TGCAGCGCCTCGGGACTAGCGGGAAAAGAGACCCAGTACTTC; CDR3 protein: CSASGLAGKETQYF
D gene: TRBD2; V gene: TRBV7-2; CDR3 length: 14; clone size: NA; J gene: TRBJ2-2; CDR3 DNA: TGTGCCAGCCCCGGGGGGTGGGACACCGGGGAGCTGTTTTTT; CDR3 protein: CASPGGWDTGELFF
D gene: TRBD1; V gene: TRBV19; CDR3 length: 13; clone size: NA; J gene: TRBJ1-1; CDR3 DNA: TGTGCCAGTCTGGACAGGGGAAACACTGAAGCTTTCTTT; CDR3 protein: CASLDRGNTEAFF
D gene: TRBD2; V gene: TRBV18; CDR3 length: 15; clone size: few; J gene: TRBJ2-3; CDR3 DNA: TGTGCCAGTTCACCACTAGCGGGAGGCACAGATACGCAGTATTTT; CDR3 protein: CASSPLAGGTDTQYF
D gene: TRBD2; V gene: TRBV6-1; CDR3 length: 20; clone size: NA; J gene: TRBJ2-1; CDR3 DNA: TGTGCCAGCAGTGACCTTTCTGGACTAGCGGGGACGAGCTCCTACAATGAGCAGTTCTTC; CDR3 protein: CASSDLSGLAGTSSYNEQFF
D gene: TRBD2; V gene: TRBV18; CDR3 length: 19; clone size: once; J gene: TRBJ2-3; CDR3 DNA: TGTGCCAGCTCAACGGAAAATACAACGGGACTAGCGGGAACAGATACGCAGTATTTT; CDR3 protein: CASSTENTTGLAGTDTQYF
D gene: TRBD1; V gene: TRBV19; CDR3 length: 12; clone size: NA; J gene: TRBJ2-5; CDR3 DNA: TGTGCCGCTGGGACAGGCCAAGAGACCCAGTACTTC; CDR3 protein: CAAGTGQETQYF
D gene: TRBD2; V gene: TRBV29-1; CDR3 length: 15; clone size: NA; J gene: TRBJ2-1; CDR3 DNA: TGCAGCGGAGACCCGGGACTAGCGGGGGCGGATGAGCAGTTCTTC; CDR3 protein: CSGDPGLAGADEQFF
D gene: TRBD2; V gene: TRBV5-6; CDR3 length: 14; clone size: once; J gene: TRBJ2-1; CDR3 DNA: TGTGCCAGCAGCTTGGGACTAGCGGACAATGAGCAGTTCTTC; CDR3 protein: CASSLGLADNEQFF
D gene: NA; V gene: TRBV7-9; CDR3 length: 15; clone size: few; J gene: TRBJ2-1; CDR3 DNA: TGTGCCAGCAGCTTAGGACTAGTAGCCAACAATGAGCAGTTCTTC; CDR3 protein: CASSLGLVANNEQFF
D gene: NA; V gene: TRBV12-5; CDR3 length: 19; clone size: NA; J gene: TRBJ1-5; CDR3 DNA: TGTGCTAGTGGTTTTAGCGACCCCCGATTGACAGTTAGCAATCAGCCCCAGCATTTT; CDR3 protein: CASGFSDPRLTVSNQPQHF
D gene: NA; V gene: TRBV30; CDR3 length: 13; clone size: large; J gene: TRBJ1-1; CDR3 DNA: TGTGCCTGGACTGTAGGGGCCCGCGCTGAAGCTTTCTTT; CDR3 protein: CAWTVGARAEAFF
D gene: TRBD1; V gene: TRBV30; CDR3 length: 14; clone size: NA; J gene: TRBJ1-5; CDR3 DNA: TGTGCCTGGAGTGTAGGACAGGGTTCTCAGCCCCAGCATTTT; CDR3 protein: CAWSVGQGSQPQHF
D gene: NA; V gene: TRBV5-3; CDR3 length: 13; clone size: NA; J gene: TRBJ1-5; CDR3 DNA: TGTGCCAGCAGCGGACTTTTCGATCAGCCCCAGCATTTT; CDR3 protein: CASSGLFDQPQHF
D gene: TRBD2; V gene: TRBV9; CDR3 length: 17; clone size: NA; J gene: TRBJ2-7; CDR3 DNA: TGTGCCAGCAGCGTACAGGCGGGGGGGACAGCGGGCCGGGAGCAGTACTTC; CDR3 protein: CASSVQAGGTAGREQYF
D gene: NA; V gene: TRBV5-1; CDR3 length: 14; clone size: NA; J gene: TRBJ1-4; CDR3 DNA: TGCGCCAGCAGCTGGGGCGCGGGTAATGAAAAACTGTTTTTT; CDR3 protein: CASSWGAGNEKLFF
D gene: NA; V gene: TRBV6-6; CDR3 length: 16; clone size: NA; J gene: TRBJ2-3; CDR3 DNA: TGTGCCAGCAGGAGGGCAAGCGCCTCTCGCACAGATACGCAGTATTTT; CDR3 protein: CASRRASASRTDTQYF
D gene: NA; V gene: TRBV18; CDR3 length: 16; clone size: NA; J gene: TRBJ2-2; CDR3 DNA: TGTGCCAGCTCACCACCGTCCCAGGGGAACACCGGGGAGCTGTTTTTT; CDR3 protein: CASSPPSQGNTGELFF
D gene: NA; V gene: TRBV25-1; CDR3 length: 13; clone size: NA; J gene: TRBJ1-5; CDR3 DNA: TGTGCCAGCAAGGGGGGATCGAATCAGCCCCAGCATTTT; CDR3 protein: CASKGGSNQPQHF
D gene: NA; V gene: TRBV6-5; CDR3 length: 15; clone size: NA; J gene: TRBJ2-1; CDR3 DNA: TGTGCCAGCAGCCAGGCGCTAGCCCTCTACAATGAGCAGTTCTTC; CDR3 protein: CASSQALALYNEQFF
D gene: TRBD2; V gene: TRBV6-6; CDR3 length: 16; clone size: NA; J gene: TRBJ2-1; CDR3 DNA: TGTGCCAGCAGTCCACTAGCGGGGGGGCCGATTCGGGAGCAGTTCTTC; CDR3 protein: CASSPLAGGPIREQFF
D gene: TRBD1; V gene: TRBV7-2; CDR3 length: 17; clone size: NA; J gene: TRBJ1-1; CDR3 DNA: TGTGCCAGCAGCCGCTATTCGGGGACAGTCATGAACACTGAAGCTTTCTTT; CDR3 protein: CASSRYSGTVMNTEAFF
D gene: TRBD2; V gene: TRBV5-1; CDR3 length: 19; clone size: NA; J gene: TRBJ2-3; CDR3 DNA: TGCGCCAGCAGTCCCGGGCTAGCGGGGGGTTCCAGTAGCACAGATACGCAGTATTTT; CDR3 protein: CASSPGLAGGSSSTDTQYF
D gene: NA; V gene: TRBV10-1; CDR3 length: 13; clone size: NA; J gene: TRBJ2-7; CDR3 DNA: TGCGCCAGCAGTGAGGTTCCGGGGGTCGAGCAGTACTTC; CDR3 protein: CASSEVPGVEQYF
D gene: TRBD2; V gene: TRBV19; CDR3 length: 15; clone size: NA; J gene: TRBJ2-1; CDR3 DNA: TGTGCCAGTAGTATAGAAGCGGGGGGGCCAAATGAGCAGTTCTTC; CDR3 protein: CASSIEAGGPNEQFF
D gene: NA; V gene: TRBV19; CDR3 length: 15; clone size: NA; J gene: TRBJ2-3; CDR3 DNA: TGTGCCAGTTCTACCTTCTGGGGTAGCACAGATACGCAGTATTTT; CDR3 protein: CASSTFWGSTDTQYF
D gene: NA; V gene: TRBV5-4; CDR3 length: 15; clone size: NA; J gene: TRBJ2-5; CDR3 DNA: TGTGCCAGCAGCTCTCCGGGTACTTTGGGGGAGACCCAGTACTTC; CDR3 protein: CASSSPGTLGETQYF
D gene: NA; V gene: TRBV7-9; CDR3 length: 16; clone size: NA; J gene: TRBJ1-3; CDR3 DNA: TGTGCCAGCAGCTCGTTCTTGGGGAGTTCTGGAAACACCATATATTTT; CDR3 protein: CASSSFLGSSGNTIYF
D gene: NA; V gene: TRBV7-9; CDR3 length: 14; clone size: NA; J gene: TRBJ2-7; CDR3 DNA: TGTGCCAGCAGCTTAGTCCCCGAGAGGTACGAGCAGTACTTC; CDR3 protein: CASSLVPERYEQYF
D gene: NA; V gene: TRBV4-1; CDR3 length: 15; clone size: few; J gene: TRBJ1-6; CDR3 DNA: TGCGCCAGCAGCCAAGATTATGGGGTTGGATCACCCCTCCACTTT; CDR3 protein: CASSQDYGVGSPLHF
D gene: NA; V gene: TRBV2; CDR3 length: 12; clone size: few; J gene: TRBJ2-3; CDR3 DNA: TGTGCCAGCAGTTCCGGGACAGATACGCAGTATTTT; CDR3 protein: CASSSGTDTQYF
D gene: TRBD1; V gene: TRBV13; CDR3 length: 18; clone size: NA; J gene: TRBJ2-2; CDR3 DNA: TGTGCCAGCAGCTCCATACCGGGACAGGGGAAAGGTACCGGGGAGCTGTTTTTT; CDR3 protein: CASSSIPGQGKGTGELFF
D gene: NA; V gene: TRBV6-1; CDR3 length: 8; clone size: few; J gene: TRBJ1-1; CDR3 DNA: TGTGCCAGCTTGGAAGCTTTCTTT; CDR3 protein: CASLEAFF
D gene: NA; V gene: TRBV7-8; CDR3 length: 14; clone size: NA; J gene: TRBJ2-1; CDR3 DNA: TGTGCCAGCAGCCCAAGCCGGCCTTACAATGAGCAGTTCTTC; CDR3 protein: CASSPSRPYNEQFF
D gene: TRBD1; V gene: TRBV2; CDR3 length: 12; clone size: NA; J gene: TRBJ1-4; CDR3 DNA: TGTGCCAGCGGACAGGGTGTCGAAAAACTGTTTTTT; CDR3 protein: CASGQGVEKLFF
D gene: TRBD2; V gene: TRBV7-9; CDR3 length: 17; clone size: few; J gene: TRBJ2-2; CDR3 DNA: TGTGCCAGCAGCCGGACTAGCGGGGGCTTGAACACCGGGGAGCTGTTTTTT; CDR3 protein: CASSRTSGGLNTGELFF
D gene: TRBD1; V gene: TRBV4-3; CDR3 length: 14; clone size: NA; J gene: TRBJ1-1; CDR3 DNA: TGCGCCAGCAGCTCTCAGGGGGCAGACACTGAAGCTTTCTTT; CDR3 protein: CASSSQGADTEAFF
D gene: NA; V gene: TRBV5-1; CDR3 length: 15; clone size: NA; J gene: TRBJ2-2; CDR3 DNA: TGCGCCAGCAGCTTTTTAGGGTCGGCCACCGGGGAGCTGTTTTTT; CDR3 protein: CASSFLGSATGELFF
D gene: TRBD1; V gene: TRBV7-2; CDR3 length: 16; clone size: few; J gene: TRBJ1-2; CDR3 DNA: TGTGCCAGCAGCTTATGGGACAGGGCCTCTAACTATGGCTACACCTTC; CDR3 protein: CASSLWDRASNYGYTF
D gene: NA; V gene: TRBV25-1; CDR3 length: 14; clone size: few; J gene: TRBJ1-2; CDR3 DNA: TGTGCCAGCCGGGCGGCAGGGTCAAACTATGGCTACACCTTC; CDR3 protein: CASRAAGSNYGYTF
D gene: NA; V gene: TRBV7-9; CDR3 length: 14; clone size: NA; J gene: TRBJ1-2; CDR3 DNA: TGTGCCAGCAGCTTAGAACAGATTAACTATGGCTACACCTTC; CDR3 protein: CASSLEQINYGYTF
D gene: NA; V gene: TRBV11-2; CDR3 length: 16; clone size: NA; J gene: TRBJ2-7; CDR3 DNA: TGTGCCAGCAGCGCGAGCGGTCCACTACTCACCTACGAGCAGTACTTC; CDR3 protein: CASSASGPLLTYEQYF
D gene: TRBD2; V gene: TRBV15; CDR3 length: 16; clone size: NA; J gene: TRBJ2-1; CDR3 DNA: TGTGCCACCAGCGCCCGAGCGGGGGCCCCATACAATGAGCAGTTCTTC; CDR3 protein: CATSARAGAPYNEQFF
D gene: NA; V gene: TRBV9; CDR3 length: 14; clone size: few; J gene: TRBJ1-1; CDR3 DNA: TGTGCCAGCAGCCCAGGAGGGTCGAACACTGAAGCTTTCTTT; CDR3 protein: CASSPGGSNTEAFF